This TCR beta chain came from a study of T cells and Merkel cell carcinoma outcomes. Study-wide points: Merkel cell carcinoma outcomes were reportedly predicted by repertoire and T-cell density.

CDR3 length: 15 amino acids. Trimming took 3 bases from V and 4 from J, leaving 14 bases between them. CDR1 and CDR2 (germline): SGDLS, YYNGEE. Profiling relied on immunoSEQ multiplex PCR, and the TCRdb table lists in-frame clones only, not all of them. The sample records 1,500 to 2,000 clones, about 91% being singletons. The count of this clone is one. Its cognate antigen is unknown. This clonotype was obtained from a human donor with Merkel cell carcinoma. The chain combines TRBV9 with TRBJ1-5; possibly TRBD1 for D (5 bases). The sequenced sample consisted of tumor tissue from Merkel cell carcinoma. The DNA for the CDR3 is TGTGCCAGCAGCGCCGGCGGGGGGTGGAATCAGCCCCAGCATTTT. This codes for CASSAGGGWNQPQHF. Combining the CDR3 with reference TRBV9 and TRBJ1-5 gives the whole variable domain DSGVTQTPKHLITATGQRVTLRCSPRSGDLSVYWYQQSLDQGLQFLIQYYNGEERAKGNILERFSAQQFPDLHSELNLSSLELGDSALYFCASSAGGGWNQPQHFGDGTRLSIL.